A single sample is the source of the 26 T cell receptor beta chains below, sequenced in a study of T cells in Graves' hyperthyroidism and ophthalmopathy. There were TCR beta CDR3 regions amplified from RNA transcripts. TCR CDR3 underwent first-round RT-PCR with the HTBI primer set. TCRdb analysed the multiplex PCR reads with MiXCR anew, one entry per CDR3 protein. The repertoire has about 640,000 distinct CDR3 sequences, about a fifth of them found once; the top ten carry roughly 30%. The sample comprised blood. These receptors were taken from a man aged 25-45 years with Graves' ophthalmopathy.

This sequence joins TRBV14 and TRBJ2-1, with 10 bases identical to TRBD2. CDR1 is SGHDN, CDR2 FVKESK, per germline. This CDR3 comprises 16 residues. V dropped 4 bases and J dropped 0; count of bases not matched to a gene: 3. CDR3 DNA: TGTGCCAGCAGCCGTAGCGGGAGGAGCTCCTACAATGAGCAGTTCTTC. Protein sequence: CASSRSGRSSYNEQFF.

The rearrangement links TRBV10-3 to TRBJ2-3; no reliable D call. This CDR3 has 15 amino acids. Germline lookup yields CDR1 ENHRY and CDR2 SYGVKD. V gave up 3 bases and J gave up 0 bases, with 10 bases separating them. CDR3: CAISEGGASTDTQYF. Here the CDR3 DNA reads TGTGCCATCAGTGAAGGCGGAGCTAGCACAGATACGCAGTATTTT.

V and J are TRBV13 and TRBJ2-1; the match to TRBD2 covers 12 bases. V was clipped by 4 bases and J by 6 bases; unmatched bases: 7. The CDR3 consists of 16 residues. Germline values: CDR1 PRHDT, CDR2 FYEKMQ (reference sequence). DNA of the CDR3: TGTGCCAGCAGCTCTTTGGGGGGACTAGCGGGCAATGAGCAGTTCTTC. This encodes CASSSLGGLAGNEQFF. The full variable domain, with the rest looked up from reference TRBV13 and TRBJ2-1, is AAGVIQSPRHLIKEKRETATLKCYPIPRHDTVYWYQQGPGQDPQFLISFYEKMQSDKGSIPDRFSAQQFSDYHSELNMSSLELGDSALYFCASSSLGGLAGNEQFFGPGTRLTVL.

The V call is TRBV10-2, the J call TRBJ2-7; 11 bases agree with TRBD2. CDR1 and CDR2 (germline): WSHSY, SAAADI. This CDR3 has 13 amino acids. The J segment lost 5 bases and the V segment lost 6 bases, leaving 3 bases of the junction unmatched. The DNA for the CDR3 is TGCGCCAGCAGACTAGCGGGAGTGAACGAGCAGTACTTC. Translated, it gives CASRLAGVNEQYF.

This clonotype was observed a few times. The chain uses TRBV4-1 and TRBJ2-7; 7 bases fit TRBD2. CDR3 size: 14 residues. V was clipped by 2 bases and J by 2 bases; unmatched bases: 3. CDR1 is MGHRA, CDR2 YSYEKL, per germline. In DNA, the CDR3 is TGCGCCAGCAGCCAATCCGGGACTACCTACGAGCAGTACTTC. Translation: CASSQSGTTYEQYF.

This clonotype appeared many times. The chain is built from TRBV28 and TRBJ1-2; D may be TRBD1 (6 bases). The germline CDR1 and CDR2 sequences are MDHEN and SYDVKM. The CDR3 consists of 11 residues. Trimming pared 5 bases from V and 8 bases from J, leaving 9 bases between. CDR3 in amino acids: CASSTGRGYTF. The CDR3 bases are TGTGCCAGCAGTACAGGGAGGGGCTACACCTTC.

This chain connects TRBV28 to TRBJ2-7, with TRBD1 identical over 7 bases. Germline lookup yields CDR1 MDHEN and CDR2 SYDVKM. The CDR3 sequence is 14 residues long. V was pared by 5 bases and J by 0 bases, with 4 bases of the junction left unmatched. The CDR3 nucleotides are TGTGCCAGCAGTCATGGGGACAGCTCCTACGAGCAGTACTTC. This gives the protein CASSHGDSSYEQYF.

The chain carries TRBV5-4 and TRBJ2-3; 12 bases agree with TRBD2. The trim removed 4 bases at V and 6 bases at J, leaving 12 bases unmatched. This CDR3 is 17 amino acids long. In germline, CDR1 is SGHNT, CDR2 YYREEE (reference sequence). CDR3 coding DNA: TGTGCCAGCAGCCAAGAAGGACGACTAGCGGGAGTTGATACGCAGTATTTT. Amino acid sequence: CASSQEGRLAGVDTQYF.

Ten or more counts support this clonotype. The chain combines TRBV28 with TRBJ2-7; D not resolved. This CDR3 contains 14 residues. Germline CDR1 is MDHEN and CDR2 is SYDVKM. V lost 5 bases to trimming and J lost 2 bases, with 13 bases between them. This CDR3 reads CASSNPTVPYEQYF. For the CDR3, the DNA is TGTGCCAGCAGTAACCCGACGGTACCCTACGAGCAGTACTTC. The full variable domain, completed using reference TRBV28 and TRBJ2-7, is DVKVTQSSRYLVKRTGEKVFLECVQDMDHENMFWYRQDPGLGLRLIYFSYDVKMKEKGDIPEGYSVSREKKERFSLILESASTNQTSMYLCASSNPTVPYEQYFGPGTRLTVT.

A note on this clonotype: The junction departs from the called germline gene at one end, perhaps through a read error. The rearrangement joins TRBV5-1 to TRBJ2-6; the D gene could be TRBD1 or TRBD2 (5 bases each). There are 11 residues in the CDR3. Germline values: CDR1 SGHRS, CDR2 YFSETQ. The CDR3 sequence: CASSLASGHPF. CDR3 nucleotide sequence: TGCGCCAGCAGCTTGGCCTCGGGGCACCCTTTC.

The V call is TRBV29-1, the J call TRBJ2-3; possible D gene TRBD1, 5 bases. Germline V lookup: CDR1 SQVTM, CDR2 ANQGSEA. CDR3 length: 14 amino acids. V was pared by 1 base and J by 4 bases, with 12 bases between. CDR3 sequence reads: CSVEGAGNSDTQYF. CDR3 sequence (DNA): TGCAGCGTTGAAGGGGCAGGGAATTCAGATACGCAGTATTTT.

The chain employs TRBV14 and TRBJ2-7; 14 bases line up with TRBD2. The length of the CDR3 is 14 residues. J was trimmed by 12 bases and V by 5 bases; bases with no gene match: 9. Germline CDR1 SGHDN, CDR2 FVKESK. The CDR3 DNA is TGTGCCAGCAGCAGACTAGCGGGAGGGTCTGAGAGGTACTTC. This sequence encodes CASSRLAGGSERYF.

Comments on this clonotype: A read error may produce the germline difference seen at one junction end. The CDR3 region has the DNA TGTGCCAGCAGCCGACTAGCGGGGGGGAACTACCATGAGCAGTTCTTC. This encodes CASSRLAGGNYHEQFF. The V call is TRBV12-3 or TRBV12-4, the J call TRBJ2-1, with 14 bases identical to TRBD2. The CDR3 has 16 amino acids.

This clonotype was counted a few times. CDR3 sequence (DNA): TGTGCCAGCAGTTACTCGACGGGGGGCCATGGCTACACCTTC. Translation gives CASSYSTGGHGYTF. V is TRBV6-2 or TRBV6-3 and J is TRBJ1-2; D possibly corresponds to TRBD1 (6 bases). The CDR3 loop spans 14 amino acids. CDR1 MNHEY and CDR2 SVGEGT come from the germline V gene. V gave up 0 bases and J gave up 6 bases, with 11 bases separating them.

The chain couples TRBV27 to TRBJ2-7; TRBD2 matches 12 bases. CDR3 length: 16 residues. Looked up from germline, CDR1 is MNHEY and CDR2 is SMNVEV (reference sequence). The junction had 10 bases not matched to a gene; V was cut back by 5 bases and J by 5 bases. The CDR3 spells CASSPAPTSGSHEQYF. The CDR3 nucleotides read TGTGCCAGCAGTCCCGCCCCGACTAGCGGGAGCCACGAGCAGTACTTC.

This clonotype was detected a few times. V gene TRBV18 combines with J gene TRBJ2-3; no clear D gene. CDR3 size: 14 residues. V lost 0 bases to trimming and J lost 2 bases, with 6 bases between them. Germline values: CDR1 KGHSH, CDR2 LQKENI. CDR3 nucleotide sequence: TGTGCCAGCTCACCACCTTTCGACACAGATACGCAGTATTTT. Residues: CASSPPFDTDTQYF.

V usage is TRBV28 and J usage is TRBJ1-3; 7 positions match TRBD1. Trimming took 7 bases from V and 0 from J; bases not matched to a gene: 15. The germline V gene encodes CDR1 MDHEN and CDR2 SYDVKM. The CDR3 is 18 amino acids. Written as DNA, the CDR3 is TGTGCCAGCACCGAACAGGGGACAGCCGGATACTCTGGAAACACCATATATTTT. Translated, it gives CASTEQGTAGYSGNTIYF.

Points on this clonotype: One base away lies a much larger clone, so this may be a sequencing read error. The chain joins TRBV28 to TRBJ2-1; maybe TRBD1 (6 bases). The ends were cut back, 3 bases at V and 10 bases at J, with 16 bases in the middle. The CDR3 consists of 14 residues. Germline V gene data show CDR1 as MDHEN and CDR2 as SYDVKM. For the CDR3, the DNA is TGTGCCAGCAGTTTGGTCGTTGGGGGCTACGAGCAGTTCTTC. Residues: CASSLVVGGYEQFF.

The V and J genes are TRBV7-9 and TRBJ2-7; a weak D match, TRBD2 (7 bases). The CDR3 totals 13 residues. Germline assignment: CDR1 SEHNR and CDR2 FQNEAQ (reference sequence). V shed 10 bases and J shed 2 bases, with 15 bases lying between them. CDR3 loop: CATLGGTPYEQYF. CDR3 nucleotide sequence: TGTGCCACCCTCGGGGGGACACCCTACGAGCAGTACTTC.

This rearrangement joins TRBV28 to TRBJ2-7; possible D gene TRBD1, 6 bases. Germline CDR1 is MDHEN and CDR2 is SYDVKM. There are 15 residues in the CDR3. The V gene lost 6 bases and the J gene lost 4 bases, with 19 bases spanning the gap. Here the CDR3 reads CASSPPRDIPYEQYF. In DNA form, the CDR3 reads TGTGCCAGCAGCCCCCCCCGGGACATACCATACGAGCAGTACTTC. Based on the CDR3 plus reference TRBV28 and TRBJ2-7, the full variable domain is DVKVTQSSRYLVKRTGEKVFLECVQDMDHENMFWYRQDPGLGLRLIYFSYDVKMKEKGDIPEGYSVSREKKERFSLILESASTNQTSMYLCASSPPRDIPYEQYFGPGTRLTVT.

This clonotype was seen only a few times. The chain is built from TRBV28 and TRBJ1-4, with 9 bases matching TRBD1. The ends lost 4 bases at V and 5 bases at J; junction bases unmatched: 5. The CDR3 spans 15 residues. Germline CDR1 and CDR2: MDHEN and SYDVKM. CDR3 sequence (DNA): TGTGCCAGCAGTTCCACCGGGACAGGGAATGAAAAACTGTTTTTT. Translation gives CASSSTGTGNEKLFF. Supplemented by reference TRBV28 and TRBJ1-4, the full variable domain reads DVKVTQSSRYLVKRTGEKVFLECVQDMDHENMFWYRQDPGLGLRLIYFSYDVKMKEKGDIPEGYSVSREKKERFSLILESASTNQTSMYLCASSSTGTGNEKLFFGSGTQLSVL.

This chain uses TRBV27 with TRBJ1-5, with D perhaps matching TRBD1 (5 bases). This CDR3 spans 15 amino acids. The V end was cut by 6 bases, the J end by 11 bases, with 23 bases between. CDR1 and CDR2 from the germline V gene are MNHEY and SMNVEV (reference sequence). In DNA form, the CDR3 reads TGTGCCAGCAGCCTTCCGGGACCCCGATTTGAGTCCCAGCATTTT. This encodes CASSLPGPRFESQHF.

The V and J genes are TRBV28 and TRBJ2-7; the D is unclear. CDR1 is MDHEN and CDR2 is SYDVKM in the germline V gene. The CDR3 consists of 15 residues. Trimming left V 2 bases short and J 2 bases short, with 13 bases between. This chain's CDR3 is CASSLPTVRPYEQYF. The CDR3 nucleotides read TGTGCCAGCAGTTTACCCACAGTTCGCCCCTACGAGCAGTACTTC.

This clonotype was picked up many times. The V and J genes are TRBV5-1 and TRBJ1-1; 8 nucleotides align to TRBD1. J gave up 0 bases and V 0 bases, and 7 bases lay outside the gene matches. The CDR3 is 17 residues long. The germline V gene encodes CDR1 SGHRS and CDR2 YFSETQ. In nucleotides, the CDR3 is TGCGCCAGCAGCTTGGGTGCAGGGGGCAGCGTGAACACTGAAGCTTTCTTT. Its translation is CASSLGAGGSVNTEAFF.

This clonotype was recorded at least ten times. The CDR3, as DNA: TGTGCCAGCAGCTCTCTACGACAGGCCTACGAGCAGTACTTC. As protein: CASSSLRQAYEQYF. The chain has TRBV11-2 and TRBJ2-7; weak D call: TRBD1 (6 bases). V gave up 4 bases and J gave up 2 bases, with 12 bases separating them. The length of the CDR3 is 14 residues. Germline V gene sequence: CDR1 SGHAT, CDR2 FQNNGV.

This clonotype was recorded at least ten times. This chain links TRBV7-2 with TRBJ2-7; D gene ambiguous. CDR1 is SGHTA, CDR2 FQGNSA, per germline. The V end lost 0 bases, the J end lost 4 bases, and 7 bases lay between the germline ends. The CDR3 has 13 residues. CDR3 sequence: CASSLAPRYEQYF. The CDR3 nucleotides read TGTGCCAGCAGCTTAGCCCCCCGGTACGAGCAGTACTTC.